This T cell receptor beta chain was observed in a study of blood T cell repertoires in COVID-19. Germline V gives CDR1 SGHAT, CDR2 FQNNGV. V was cut by 4 bases and J by 4 bases, with 8 bases left in between. The CDR3 contains 13 residues. As processed by the authors: Amplification of reference gene primers provided the estimated nucleated cell counts. Sequencing used immunoSEQ multiplex PCR; TCRdb keeps in-frame clones, though not all of them. For V, J and clone size, that table is used; D and trimming come from the DNA. The data show around 300,000 clones, 90% seen once. The source material was PBMCs or T cells enriched from blood (not recorded which). The sequence was obtained from a woman aged 18-35 years with acute COVID-19. The V gene is TRBV11-2, the J gene TRBJ2-1, with unresolved D. CDR3 coding DNA: TGTGCCAGCAGCTCCTACCTATACAATGAGCAGTTCTTC. Its protein is CASSSYLYNEQFF.